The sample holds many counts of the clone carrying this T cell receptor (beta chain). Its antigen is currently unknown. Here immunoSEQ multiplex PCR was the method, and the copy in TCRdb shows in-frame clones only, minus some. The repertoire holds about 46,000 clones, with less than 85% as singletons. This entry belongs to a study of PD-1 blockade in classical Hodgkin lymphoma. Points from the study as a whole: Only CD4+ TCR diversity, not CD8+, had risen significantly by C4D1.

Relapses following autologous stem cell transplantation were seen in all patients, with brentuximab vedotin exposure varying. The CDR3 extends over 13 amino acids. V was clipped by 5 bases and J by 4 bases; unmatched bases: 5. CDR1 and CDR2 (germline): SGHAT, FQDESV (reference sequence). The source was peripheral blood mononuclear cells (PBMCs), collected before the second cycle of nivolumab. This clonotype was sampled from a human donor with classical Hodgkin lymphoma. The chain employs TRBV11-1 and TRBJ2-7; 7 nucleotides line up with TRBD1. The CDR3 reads CASSGEQGYEQYF. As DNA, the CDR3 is TGTGCCAGCAGCGGGGAACAGGGGTACGAGCAGTACTTC.